The next 3 T cell receptor beta chains were all read from a single sample in a study of shared clonotypes between healthy human individuals. Profiled with immunoSEQ multiplex PCR; TCRdb holds only in-frame clones, not every one. The sample holds roughly 1,800,000 clones, about 95% seen once. Naive-designated CD8 cells lacked CD45RO, were positively enriched for CCR7, and omitted terminally differentiated effector memory CD45RA+ cells. Sequencing input: naive CD8+ T cells sorted from blood. The receptors derive from a man between 18 and 35 years old in good health.

This CDR3 reads CASSLALEGVHNEQFF. CDR3 DNA: TGTGCCAGCAGCTTAGCGTTGGAGGGGGTTCACAATGAGCAGTTCTTC. The rearrangement joins TRBV7-8 to TRBJ2-1, with D perhaps matching TRBD1 or TRBD2 (6 bases each). CDR3 length equals 16 residues. V lost 0 bases, J lost 5 bases, and 14 bases lay in between. Germline V gene data show CDR1 as SGHVS and CDR2 as FQNEAQ.

The chain joins TRBV7-9 to TRBJ2-5; no firm D call. Germline values: CDR1 SEHNR, CDR2 FQNEAQ (reference sequence). The V end lost 1 base, the J end lost 5 bases, and 8 bases lay between the germline ends. The CDR3 has 13 residues. The CDR3 region has the DNA TGTGCCAGCAGCTTAGTTCTAGACGAGACCCAGTACTTC. It translates to CASSLVLDETQYF.

The chain employs TRBV10-2 and TRBJ1-2, with no clear D. V lost 1 base, J lost 4 bases, and 10 bases lay in between. The CDR3 spans 14 residues. CDR1 and CDR2 from the germline V gene are WSHSY and SAAADI. The CDR3 coding sequence is TGCGCCAGCAGTGAGTTTAGGGATGGCTATGGCTACACCTTC. Amino acids: CASSEFRDGYGYTF.